The rows below give T cell receptor beta chains drawn from one sample of a study of blood T cells in healthy people across ages. Each CDR3 protein gets one entry after TCRdb re-called the 5' RACE reads with MiXCR. The sample records about 1,400,000 distinct CDR3 sequences, 55% to 75% being singletons. The sample was blood. The receptor source for this set is a man between 18 and 29 years old in good health. Each CDR3 is given with its conserved first and last residue. A D gene is named only where the DNA matches it firmly. Expanded clones are given a class, and other clones once, few, many or no size at all.

CDR3 DNA	CDR3 protein	J gene	D gene	clone size	CDR3 length	V gene
TGCAGCGTTCCCAGGGGACCTAGCTCCTACAATGAGCAGTTCTTC	CSVPRGPSSYNEQFF	TRBJ2-1	-	few	15	TRBV29-1
TGTGCCAGCAGCTTATTGGCAGGGGAGTATATGCAGCCCCAGCATTTT	CASSLLAGEYMQPQHF	TRBJ1-5	-	-	16	TRBV7-6
TGTGCCAGCCTGGCCATACTAGCGGCGTGGGAGACCCAGTACTTC	CASLAILAAWETQYF	TRBJ2-5	TRBD2	-	15	TRBV2
TGTGCCACACAAAAAGCGAGGGGGACAGAGACCCAGTACTTC	CATQKARGTETQYF	TRBJ2-5	-	once	14	TRBV2
TGCAGTGCAACTACAGGGGGCGCATCGGAGACCCAGTACTTC	CSATTGGASETQYF	TRBJ2-5	TRBD1	-	14	TRBV20-1
TGCGCCAGCAGCCAAGGATGGGGGGCACAAGAGACCCAGTACTTC	CASSQGWGAQETQYF	TRBJ2-5	-	few	15	TRBV4-3
TGTGCCAGCAGTTACGATGGGACAGCCTCCTACGAGCAGTACTTC	CASSYDGTASYEQYF	TRBJ2-7	TRBD1	-	15	TRBV6-2/TRBV6-3
TGCGCCAGCAGCCAAGTTCCGGGACTGCTCAATGAGCAGTTCTTC	CASSQVPGLLNEQFF	TRBJ2-1	-	few	15	TRBV4-1
TGTGCCAGCAGCGCAATAGCGGGGGGGATCCAAGAGACCCAGTACTTC	CASSAIAGGIQETQYF	TRBJ2-5	TRBD2	-	16	TRBV7-2
TGTGCCAGCAGCTTAGGGGTTTTGCTAGCCCCTAGTAAACGGACCCAGTACTTC	CASSLGVLLAPSKRTQYF	TRBJ2-5	-	-	18	TRBV7-2